The clone carrying this T cell receptor (beta chain) was observed at least ten times. Its antigen remains unidentified. These data belong to a study of T-cell reconstitution after alpha-beta-depleted transplantation in children. Study-level findings and limits: After transplant, at about two months, alpha-beta T cells were reportedly derived from several hundred expanded graft clones. T-cell numbers and diversity one year post-transplant derived largely from freshly generated T cells. Day-60 TCRbeta diversity that was high in some patients was derived from surviving recipient T cells and thymic progenitors.

Preparation of the TCRbeta library was carried out with unique molecular identifiers. TCRdb recomputed calls from the PCR reads with MiXCR, one row per CDR3 protein. The sample consists of about 640,000 distinct CDR3 sequences, 10% to 15% of them appearing once. CDR3 length: 12 amino acids. V dropped 3 bases and J dropped 2 bases, with 7 bases sitting between them. Germline V gene sequence: CDR1 SQVTM, CDR2 ANQGSEA. Specimen: PBMCs, mostly from graft donor cells, collected 360 days after TCRalphabeta/CD19-depleted stem cell transplant. The clonotype was recovered from a male patient under 18 who had a stem cell transplant for acute myeloid leukemia, so the T cells may come from the graft donor. The chain joins TRBV29-1 to TRBJ2-5; no firm D call. CDR3 bases: TGCAGCGTTGACCAGACTCAAGAGACCCAGTACTTC. Amino acids: CSVDQTQETQYF.